Shown below are 29 T cell receptor beta chains from a single sample sequenced in a study of blood T cell repertoires in COVID-19. Assay used: immunoSEQ multiplex PCR; TCRdb lists only in-frame clones, some missing. Of about 140,000 clones in the sample, 84% were seen once. The sample taken for sequencing was peripheral blood. These receptors were obtained from a man aged 25 to 40 with COVID-19, enrolled during active disease.

V gene TRBV18 combines with J gene TRBJ1-5, with 7 bases identical to TRBD1. CDR3 length: 13 residues. V was pared by 2 bases and J by 7 bases, with 2 bases of the junction left unmatched. Germline assignment: CDR1 KGHSH and CDR2 LQKENI. The CDR3 reads CASSPTGVQPQHF. DNA for the CDR3: TGTGCCAGCTCACCAACAGGGGTCCAGCCCCAGCATTTT.

This chain uses TRBV7-9 with TRBJ2-3; TRBD2 matches at 9 bases. The CDR3 totals 16 residues. Unmatched junction bases numbered 6, after V lost 3 bases and J lost 2 bases. Germline V lookup: CDR1 SEHNR, CDR2 FQNEAQ (reference sequence). The CDR3 DNA follows: TGTGCCAGCAGCTTTCATCCTAGCGGGAACACAGATACGCAGTATTTT. The encoded protein is CASSFHPSGNTDTQYF.

The chain has TRBV28 and TRBJ2-6; 8 nucleotides line up with TRBD2. Germline V gene data show CDR1 as MDHEN and CDR2 as SYDVKM. Losses at the gene ends were 10 bases for V and 1 base for J; bases not matched to a gene: 9. The length of the CDR3 is 16 residues. The CDR3 region is CATGRGTRSGANVLTF. CDR3 in DNA: TGTGCCACCGGGAGGGGAACAAGATCTGGGGCCAACGTCCTGACTTTC.

This rearrangement joins TRBV5-4 to TRBJ2-5, with D perhaps TRBD2 (6 bases). Germline lookup yields CDR1 SGHNT and CDR2 YYREEE (reference sequence). This CDR3 is built from 15 residues. V lost 0 bases and J 2 bases, leaving 11 bases between the germline ends. The CDR3 reads CASSLEGLDQETQYF. In DNA form, the CDR3 reads TGTGCCAGCAGCTTGGAGGGACTCGATCAAGAGACCCAGTACTTC.

V and J are TRBV6-5 and TRBJ2-7, with unresolved D. There are 11 residues in the CDR3. Germline V CDR1 and CDR2: MNHEY, SVGAGI. Trimming stripped 6 bases from V and 3 bases from J, with 6 bases between. This chain's CDR3 is CASSDIYEQYF. In DNA form, the CDR3 reads TGTGCCAGCAGCGACATCTACGAGCAGTACTTC.

This clone was observed a few times. The V call is TRBV18, the J call TRBJ2-3; 11 nucleotides align to TRBD2. Germline trimming cut 5 bases from V and 2 bases from J; bases unmatched to any gene: 6. CDR1 and CDR2 (germline): KGHSH, LQKENI. This CDR3 spans 16 amino acids. CDR3 sequence reads: CASSSPGLAATDTQYF. The CDR3 DNA sequence: TGTGCCAGCTCATCTCCGGGACTAGCGGCCACAGATACGCAGTATTTT.

The rearrangement links TRBV5-1 to TRBJ2-7; D remains unclear. This CDR3 has 14 residues. V was clipped by 0 bases and J by 1 base, with 8 bases between them. CDR1 SGHRS and CDR2 YFSETQ come from the germline V gene. The CDR3 loop is CASSLDFQSYEQYF. The CDR3 DNA follows: TGCGCCAGCAGCTTGGATTTCCAGTCCTACGAGCAGTACTTC.

The rearrangement links TRBV6-5 to TRBJ2-7; the D gene is possibly TRBD1 (6 bases). CDR1 is MNHEY, CDR2 SVGAGI, per germline. The CDR3 extends over 11 amino acids. Trimming stripped 11 bases from V and 5 bases from J, with 13 bases between. CDR3 coding DNA: TGTGCCGTAGGGGGAATCGACGAGCAGTACTTC. It encodes CAVGGIDEQYF.

The gene calls are TRBV28 and TRBJ2-2; tentative D call: TRBD2 (5 bases). Deletions cut 5 bases from V and 9 bases from J, with 19 bases between. The CDR3 has 15 amino acids. Germline CDR1 MDHEN, CDR2 SYDVKM. Here the CDR3 DNA reads TGTGCCAGCAGTAAGGGAGCTCGGCGCCAGCGGGAGCTGTTTTTT. It codes for CASSKGARRQRELFF. The full variable domain, in which reference TRBV28 and TRBJ2-2 provide the parts outside the CDR3, is DVKVTQSSRYLVKRTGEKVFLECVQDMDHENMFWYRQDPGLGLRLIYFSYDVKMKEKGDIPEGYSVSREKKERFSLILESASTNQTSMYLCASSKGARRQRELFFGEGSRLTVL.

The V and J genes are TRBV9 and TRBJ1-6; maybe TRBD1 (6 bases). The CDR3 runs 16 residues. The V gene lost 0 bases and the J gene lost 6 bases, with 13 bases spanning the gap. CDR1 is SGDLS and CDR2 is YYNGEE in the germline V gene. DNA of the CDR3: TGTGCCAGCAGCGTAGCCAGGGGAATAGGTAATTCACCCCTCCACTTT. Its translation: CASSVARGIGNSPLHF.

The rearrangement uses TRBV5-5 and TRBJ2-1; 10 bases are shared with TRBD1. The CDR3 loop spans 15 amino acids. From germline, CDR1 is SGHKS and CDR2 YYEKEE (reference sequence). Trimming removed 4 bases from V and 2 bases from J; junction bases left unmatched: 3. The CDR3 DNA reads as TGTGCCAGCAGCCCGACAGGGGGCCCCTACAATGAGCAGTTCTTC. Its protein product is CASSPTGGPYNEQFF.

This chain uses TRBV28 with TRBJ1-2, with 7 bases lining up with TRBD1. Germline V lookup: CDR1 MDHEN, CDR2 SYDVKM. This CDR3 has 16 amino acids. Trimming removed 2 bases from V and 4 bases from J; junction bases left unmatched: 10. The CDR3 here is CASSLDLGDRLYGYTF. For the CDR3, the DNA is TGTGCCAGCAGTTTAGATTTGGGGGACAGACTCTATGGCTACACCTTC.

The J gene is TRBJ1-3, the V gene TRBV29-1; tentative D call: TRBD1 (6 bases). Trimming took 6 bases from V and 3 from J, leaving 15 bases between them. The CDR3 sequence is 14 residues long. Germline CDR1 reads SQVTM; CDR2 reads ANQGSEA. The CDR3 coding sequence is TGCAGCGTCTCGATTGGGACATATGGAAACACCATATATTTT. Protein product: CSVSIGTYGNTIYF.

The V and J genes are TRBV10-2 and TRBJ1-2; unclear D gene. The CDR3 is 11 residues long. Trimming removed 3 bases from V and 6 bases from J, with 5 bases in between. Germline-derived CDR1 and CDR2 are WSHSY and SAAADI. The CDR3 region is CASSDQDGYTF. In nucleotides, the CDR3 is TGCGCCAGCAGTGATCAGGATGGCTACACCTTC.

The J gene is TRBJ2-7, the V gene TRBV11-2, with 9 bases identical to TRBD1. CDR1 and CDR2 from the germline V gene are SGHAT and FQNNGV. V shed 2 bases, J shed 0 bases, and the junction held 5 bases outside the gene matches. The CDR3 sequence is 16 residues long. In DNA, the CDR3 is TGTGCCAGCAGCTTAACCGGGACAGGGTCCTCCTACGAGCAGTACTTC. This translates into CASSLTGTGSSYEQYF.

V gene TRBV19 combines with J gene TRBJ2-2; D gene uncertain. The germline gives CDR1 LNHDA, CDR2 SQIVND (reference sequence). The CDR3 is made up of 14 amino acids. V shed 0 bases and J shed 5 bases, with 7 bases lying between them. CDR3 nucleotide sequence: TGTGCCAGTAGTATAGATGGCCGTACCGGGGAGCTGTTTTTT. As protein: CASSIDGRTGELFF.

CDR3 sequence (DNA): TGTGCCATGTACAGGGGAGATGGAAACACCATATATTTT. It translates to CAMYRGDGNTIYF. The chain is built from TRBV10-3 and TRBJ1-3; the match to TRBD1 covers 7 bases. In germline, CDR1 is ENHRY, CDR2 SYGVKD. This CDR3 is 13 amino acids long. Trimming cost V 9 bases and J 3 bases; bases outside gene matches: 5.

The gene calls are TRBV15 and TRBJ1-5; D is uncertain. CDR1 is LNHNV and CDR2 is YYDKDF in the germline V gene (reference sequence). V was trimmed by 4 bases and J by 8 bases, leaving 9 bases between them. This CDR3 contains 12 residues. The CDR3 sequence: CATSTHGEPQHF. For the CDR3, the DNA is TGTGCCACCAGCACCCACGGGGAGCCCCAGCATTTT.

The CDR3 reads CSGAPQDSPEKLFF. In DNA, the CDR3 is TGCAGCGGTGCCCCCCAAGACAGTCCCGAAAAACTGTTTTTT. The chain uses TRBV29-1 and TRBJ1-4, with D maybe TRBD1 (5 bases). The CDR3 has 14 residues. Germline V lookup: CDR1 SQVTM, CDR2 ANQGSEA. Trimming stripped 7 bases from V and 8 bases from J, with 20 bases between.

This chain uses TRBV27 with TRBJ1-2; weak D call: TRBD1 (6 bases). The CDR3 is made up of 18 amino acids. V dropped 2 bases and J dropped 5 bases, with 24 bases sitting between them. CDR1 is MNHEY, CDR2 SMNVEV, per germline (reference sequence). The CDR3 nucleotides are TGTGCCAGCAGTTTAAAGCCCGGAACAGGGTTGTCGAGTTATGGCTACACCTTC. Its protein product is CASSLKPGTGLSSYGYTF.

The J gene is TRBJ1-1, the V gene TRBV14; D call uncertain. In germline, CDR1 is SGHDN, CDR2 FVKESK. The CDR3 is made up of 13 amino acids. V was clipped by 7 bases and J by 0 bases, with 9 bases between them. In DNA form, the CDR3 reads TGTGCCAGCACATATACGGTGAACACTGAAGCTTTCTTT. It yields the protein CASTYTVNTEAFF.

This chain joins TRBV6-6 and TRBJ2-7; maybe TRBD1 (6 bases). This CDR3 spans 15 amino acids. V dropped 4 bases and J dropped 1 base, with 14 bases sitting between them. Germline V lookup: CDR1 MNHNY, CDR2 SVGAGI (reference sequence). The CDR3, as DNA: TGTGCCAGCAGTTCGAACGGACAGCGTTCCTACGAGCAGTACTTC. Translated, it gives CASSSNGQRSYEQYF.

The rearrangement links TRBV11-3 to TRBJ2-2; possibly TRBD2 for D (6 bases). Germline CDR1 and CDR2: SGHNT and YENEEA. With 4 bases removed from V and 1 base from J, the gap between germline ends came to 10 bases. The CDR3 runs to 15 residues. The CDR3 DNA reads as TGTGCCAGCAGCTACGGGGGAGAGAACACCGGGGAGCTGTTTTTT. Encoded protein: CASSYGGENTGELFF.

The chain joins TRBV3-1 (or the pseudogene TRBV3-2) to TRBJ2-1; possibly TRBD2 for D (6 bases). Germline V gene data show CDR1 as LGHDT and CDR2 as YNNKEL (reference sequence). V was clipped by 2 bases and J by 8 bases, with 16 bases between them. The CDR3 is 15 residues long. CDR3 protein: CASSQNAGNSDEQFF. The DNA of the CDR3 is TGTGCCAGCAGCCAAAACGCGGGAAACTCGGATGAGCAGTTCTTC.

The V call is TRBV5-1, the J call TRBJ2-5, with 7 bases identical to TRBD1. CDR1 and CDR2 (germline): SGHRS, YFSETQ. The V and J ends lost 7 bases and 1 base, in that order; junction bases with no gene match: 10. This CDR3 region has 15 residues. The CDR3 DNA sequence: TGCGCCAGCCGCACCCGGGACAGATTCCAAGAGACCCAGTACTTC. Encoded protein: CASRTRDRFQETQYF.

This rearrangement joins TRBV5-4 to TRBJ2-1, with D possibly matching TRBD2 (5 bases). Germline CDR1 is SGHNT and CDR2 is YYREEE (reference sequence). This CDR3 is built from 14 residues. V shed 2 bases and J shed 2 bases, with 8 bases lying between them. Written as DNA, the CDR3 is TGTGCCAGCAGCTTAGCGGTTACCTACAATGAGCAGTTCTTC. Protein: CASSLAVTYNEQFF.

The rearrangement links TRBV28 to TRBJ2-7, with 14 bases that match TRBD2. J gave up 3 bases and V 7 bases, and 11 bases lay outside the gene matches. This CDR3 has 17 residues. In germline, CDR1 is MDHEN, CDR2 SYDVKM. CDR3: CASNAGTSGRWLYEQYF. The DNA of the CDR3 is TGTGCCAGCAATGCTGGGACTAGCGGGAGATGGCTCTACGAGCAGTACTTC.

J is TRBJ2-7 and V is TRBV24-1, with D maybe TRBD1 (6 bases). CDR3 size: 13 residues. Trimming cost V 6 bases and J 3 bases, with 11 bases left between them. Germline CDR1 reads KGHDR; CDR2 reads SFDVKD. The CDR3 loop reads CATSYGTYYEQYF. CDR3 DNA: TGTGCCACCAGTTACGGGACATACTACGAGCAGTACTTC.

The chain links TRBV5-1 to TRBJ2-3; 9 bases are a match to TRBD1. Germline V gene lookup returns CDR1 SGHRS and CDR2 YFSETQ. With 0 bases clipped from V and 3 bases from J, the junction kept 5 bases outside the gene matches. The CDR3 is 16 amino acids. CDR3 sequence: CASSLGGTGWTDTQYF. Written as DNA, the CDR3 is TGCGCCAGCAGCTTGGGGGGGACAGGGTGGACAGATACGCAGTATTTT.